Listed here are 29 T cell receptor beta chains from one sample, sequenced in a study of T cell repertoires in cytomegalovirus infection. TCRdb re-called the reads through MiXCR, storing one row per CDR3 protein. In the table there are over 150,000 distinct CDR3 sequences, about a sixth of which are singletons. The specimen sequenced was CD8+ T cells from PBMCs. These receptors were taken from a human donor in good health (CMV status not recorded). Some clones in this sample may be carry-over from other donors' samples.

The chain employs TRBV6-6 and TRBJ2-1; D unresolved. Between the trimmed V and J ends, which lost 2 bases and 0 bases, there was a span of 17 bases. CDR3 length: 18 amino acids. The germline V gene has CDR1 MNHNY and CDR2 SVGAGI (reference sequence). CDR3 bases: TGTGCCAGCAGTTACCCACCCGGCCGCGAAAACTCCTACAATGAGCAGTTCTTC. Translation gives CASSYPPGRENSYNEQFF.

As regards this clonotype: A junction end diverges from the germline sequence, so it may reflect a read error. This chain uses TRBV7-2 with TRBJ2-1; D tentatively reads TRBD1 or TRBD2 (5 bases each). CDR3 length: 16 residues. Germline assignment: CDR1 SGHTA and CDR2 FQGNSA. As DNA, the CDR3 is TGTGCCAGCAGCCCCGGGACCGCTTGGGCCTCCAATGAGCAGTCCTTC. It is translated as CASSPGTAWASNEQSF.

The rearrangement links TRBV7-6 to TRBJ2-7, with 9 nucleotides matching TRBD1. Germline-derived CDR1 and CDR2 are SGHVS and FNYEAQ. The CDR3 length is 12 residues. V shed 6 bases and J 3 bases; nucleotides not matched to a gene: 0. The CDR3 DNA sequence: TGTGCCAGCAGGGGACAGGGCTACGAGCAGTACTTC. Translated: CASRGQGYEQYF.

This clonotype was seen a handful of times. The chain employs TRBV20-1 and TRBJ2-1, with 9 bases lining up with TRBD2. V trimming: 0 bases; J trimming: 10 bases; junction bases outside the gene matches: 10. CDR1 is DFQATT and CDR2 is SNEGSKA in the germline V gene (reference sequence). The CDR3 loop spans 15 amino acids. CDR3 sequence (DNA): TGCAGTGCTAGAGATTTAGCGGGGGCCTCCCCAGAGCAGTTCTTC. Its protein product is CSARDLAGASPEQFF.

V gene TRBV11-2 combines with J gene TRBJ1-2; 11 nucleotides match TRBD1. The CDR3 has 15 residues. Germline V CDR1 and CDR2: SGHAT, FQNNGV. V lost 5 bases to trimming and J lost 4 bases; unmatched junction nucleotides: 6. The CDR3 DNA sequence: TGTGCCAGCAGCAAAGGACAGGGGGCGAGCTATGGCTACACCTTC. Translation: CASSKGQGASYGYTF.

On this clonotype: The junction shows a germline mismatch at one end, possibly a read error. V and J are TRBV7-8 and TRBJ1-1, with a tentative D call TRBD1 (5 bases). Germline V gives CDR1 SGHVS, CDR2 FQNEAQ. This CDR3 has 14 amino acids. The CDR3 DNA reads TGTGCCAGCAGCTTGACAGTTACGAACACTGAAGCTTCCTTT. This encodes CASSLTVTNTEASF. Filled out from reference TRBV7-8 and TRBJ1-1, the complete variable domain reads GAGVSQSPRYKVAKRGQDVALRCDPISGHVSLFWYQQALGQGPEFLTYFQNEAQLDKSGLPSDRFFAERPEGSVSTLKIQRTQQEDSAVYLCASSLTVTNTEASFGQGTRLTVV.

There are a few counts of this clonotype. The gene calls are TRBV7-9 and TRBJ1-3; 7 positions agree with TRBD1. This CDR3 is 15 amino acids long. Losses at the gene ends were 5 bases for V and 3 bases for J; bases not matched to a gene: 7. Germline loops: CDR1 SEHNR, CDR2 FQNEAQ (reference sequence). In nucleotides, the CDR3 is TGTGCCAGCAGCCGGCGGGGACAGAATGGAAACACCATATATTTT. Its translation is CASSRRGQNGNTIYF.

This sequence joins TRBV20-1 and TRBJ1-2, with 8 positions matching TRBD1. This CDR3 is 15 amino acids long. Germline loops: CDR1 DFQATT, CDR2 SNEGSKA (reference sequence). Trimming at V came to 5 bases and at J to 8 bases, leaving 16 bases not matched to a gene. CDR3 in amino acids: CSAASSLGQVRGYTF. The CDR3 DNA is TGCAGTGCTGCAAGCTCTTTGGGACAGGTTAGAGGCTACACCTTC.

This clonotype has just a few counts. V gene TRBV6-6 combines with J gene TRBJ2-1; TRBD2 might be the D (5 bases). V dropped 7 bases and J dropped 1 base, with 14 bases sitting between them. CDR3 length equals 15 residues. From germline, CDR1 is MNHNY and CDR2 SVGAGI (reference sequence). CDR3 nucleotide sequence: TGTGCCAGCACCATCGACCGGGGTTCCTACAATGAGCAGTTCTTC. Amino acids: CASTIDRGSYNEQFF.

The V and J genes are TRBV2 and TRBJ1-1; weak D call: TRBD1 (6 bases). The CDR3 runs to 15 residues. Germline CDR1 SNHLY, CDR2 FYNNEI. V dropped 5 bases and J dropped 0 bases, with 13 bases sitting between them. CDR3 sequence reads: CASSRGGRMNTEAFF. The CDR3 DNA follows: TGTGCCAGCAGTCGAGGGGGACGGATGAACACTGAAGCTTTCTTT.

The chain employs TRBV20-1 and TRBJ1-5; 9 positions agree with TRBD1. The germline V gene encodes CDR1 DFQATT and CDR2 SNEGSKA (reference sequence). Trimming at V came to 0 bases and at J to 4 bases, leaving 10 bases not matched to a gene. CDR3 length equals 17 residues. The CDR3 region has the DNA TGCAGTGCTAGAGACGGCCGGGACAGGGTTCAAAATCAGCCCCAGCATTTT. This encodes CSARDGRDRVQNQPQHF.

This rearrangement joins TRBV2 to TRBJ1-6; 9 positions agree with TRBD1. J gave up 7 bases and V 8 bases, and 9 bases lay outside the gene matches. The CDR3 totals 15 residues. CDR1 is SNHLY and CDR2 is FYNNEI in the germline V gene. CDR3 bases: TGTGCCAGCTTAAATACAGGACAGGGGAATTCACCCCTCCACTTT. It yields the protein CASLNTGQGNSPLHF. The variable domain in full, completed from reference TRBV2 and TRBJ1-6, reads EPEVTQTPSHQVTQMGQEVILRCVPISNHLYFYWYRQILGQKVEFLVSFYNNEISEKSEIFDDQFSVERPDGSNFTLKIRSTKLEDSAMYFCASLNTGQGNSPLHFGNGTRLTVT.

The rearrangement links TRBV6-6 to TRBJ2-1; 10 nucleotides align to TRBD2. CDR1 and CDR2 (germline): MNHNY, SVGAGI (reference sequence). CDR3 length equals 15 residues. With V trimmed by 2 bases and J by 6 bases, 4 bases remained unmatched. The CDR3, as DNA: TGTGCCAGCAGTTACCTAGCGGGGGCGTTCAATGAGCAGTTCTTC. Protein product: CASSYLAGAFNEQFF.

This clonotype turned up a few times. The chain couples TRBV6-1 to TRBJ1-6; 7 bases are a match to TRBD1. CDR3 size: 13 residues. In germline, CDR1 is MNHNS, CDR2 SASEGT. After removal of 4 bases from V and 10 bases from J, the junction contained 4 bases not matched to a gene. The CDR3 DNA reads as TGTGCCAGCAGTGCGACAGGGTACTCACCCCTCCACTTT. It yields the protein CASSATGYSPLHF.

The chain combines TRBV7-3 with TRBJ2-3, with TRBD2 matching over 10 bases. Germline V CDR1 and CDR2: SGHTA, FQGTGA. This CDR3 contains 17 residues. V was clipped by 5 bases and J by 5 bases; unmatched bases: 13. The CDR3 DNA reads TGTGCCAGCAGCCTACCTGCCCTAGCGGGGGAGGTAGATACGCAGTATTTT. Its translation: CASSLPALAGEVDTQYF.

This rearrangement joins TRBV6-2 or TRBV6-3 to TRBJ2-2, with 8 nucleotides matching TRBD1. CDR3 length equals 16 residues. CDR1 and CDR2 (germline): MNHEY, SVGEGT. The junction had 10 bases not matched to a gene; V was cut back by 5 bases and J by 5 bases. The CDR3, as DNA: TGTGCCAGCAGTCGCCCCCTCAGGGGGCTAACCGGGGAGCTGTTTTTT. Residues: CASSRPLRGLTGELFF.

This clonotype has more than one count but fewer than ten. This chain uses TRBV14 with TRBJ1-2, with a weak D call TRBD1 (5 bases). V lost 4 bases to trimming and J lost 13 bases, with 13 bases between them. Germline V gene data show CDR1 as SGHDN and CDR2 as FVKESK. CDR3 size: 11 residues. CDR3 protein: CASSLGEGFTF. The CDR3 nucleotides read TGTGCCAGCAGCCTAGGGGAAGGATTCACCTTC.

This clonotype came up a few times. The V call is TRBV11-3, the J call TRBJ1-1; D uncertain. Per the germline V gene, CDR1 is SGHNT and CDR2 is YENEEA. This CDR3 is 10 amino acids long. V gave up 10 bases and J gave up 6 bases, with 9 bases separating them. CDR3 protein: CATQPPEAFF. As DNA, the CDR3 is TGTGCCACCCAGCCTCCTGAAGCTTTCTTT.

This chain uses TRBV19 with TRBJ2-1; possibly TRBD2 for D (5 bases). Germline CDR1 LNHDA, CDR2 SQIVND (reference sequence). This CDR3 is 13 amino acids long. V lost 9 bases, J lost 7 bases, and 16 bases lay in between. Here the CDR3 reads CASGTGVENEQFF. CDR3 DNA sequence: TGTGCCAGCGGAACCGGGGTGGAGAATGAGCAGTTCTTC.

This clonotype was seen a handful of times. The rearrangement joins TRBV23-1 to TRBJ1-5; TRBD1 matches at 10 bases. TRBV23-1 falls under the ORF class, with uncertain function. V lost 1 base, J lost 2 bases, and 8 bases stayed unmatched. The CDR3 length is 18 residues. The CDR3 loop reads CASSQCETGGICNQPQHF. CDR3 nucleotide sequence: TGCGCCAGCAGTCAATGTGAGACAGGGGGCATTTGCAATCAGCCCCAGCATTTT.

This clonotype was detected only a few times. The DNA of the CDR3 is TGTGCCAGCAGCCCTATTACGGGACCCCAGCCCCAGCATTTT. Amino acid sequence: CASSPITGPQPQHF. The chain has TRBV28 and TRBJ1-5; tentative D call: TRBD1 (5 bases). The V gene's germline CDR1 is MDHEN and CDR2 SYDVKM. This CDR3 has 14 amino acids. V was trimmed by 6 bases and J by 7 bases, leaving 16 bases between them.

This clonotype was counted only a few times. The chain uses TRBV25-1 and TRBJ2-3, with 8 nucleotides matching TRBD1. This CDR3 has 15 amino acids. The J segment lost 6 bases and the V segment lost 6 bases, leaving 11 bases of the junction unmatched. Germline CDR1 is MGHDK and CDR2 is SYGVNS. CDR3 region: CASRPGQVVFDTQYF. The CDR3 DNA reads as TGTGCCAGCAGACCGGGACAGGTCGTGTTTGATACGCAGTATTTT.

V is TRBV4-1 and J is TRBJ2-7; D not certain. The CDR3 length is 14 residues. Germline loops: CDR1 MGHRA, CDR2 YSYEKL. V was clipped by 0 bases and J by 3 bases, with 9 bases between them. The CDR3, as DNA: TGCGCCAGCAGCCAAGAAAGGCAGAACTACGAGCAGTACTTC. Translating it yields CASSQERQNYEQYF.

The CDR3, as DNA: TGCGCCAGCAGCCCGATTGGGGGGCTAAAGAACACTGAAGCTTTCTTT. Translation: CASSPIGGLKNTEAFF. The chain carries TRBV5-1 and TRBJ1-1, with D perhaps matching TRBD1 (6 bases). This CDR3 contains 16 residues. V was pared by 4 bases and J by 1 base, with 17 bases between. Germline V lookup: CDR1 SGHRS, CDR2 YFSETQ.

Only a few counts were recorded for this clonotype. The chain uses TRBV7-9 and TRBJ1-1, with a weak D call TRBD1 (5 bases). Germline values: CDR1 SEHNR, CDR2 FQNEAQ (reference sequence). The CDR3 is made up of 14 amino acids. The V end was cut by 4 bases, the J end by 4 bases, with 13 bases between. In nucleotides, the CDR3 is TGTGCCAGCAGCTCATATTTCGGGGGCACTGAAGCTTTCTTT. It is translated as CASSSYFGGTEAFF.

V and J are TRBV30 and TRBJ1-1, with TRBD1 matching 7 bases. The junction had 9 bases not matched to a gene; V was cut back by 1 base and J by 1 base. Germline V gene sequence: CDR1 GTSNPN, CDR2 SVGIG (reference sequence). The CDR3 length is 16 residues. The CDR3 region is CAWSDTATGKNTEAFF. The CDR3 DNA is TGTGCCTGGAGTGATACAGCGACAGGGAAGAACACTGAAGCTTTCTTT. Together with reference TRBV30 and TRBJ1-1, the CDR3 gives the full variable domain: SQTIHQWPATLVQPVGSPLSLECTVEGTSNPNLYWYRQAAGRGLQLLFYSVGIGQISSEVPQNLSASRPQDRQFILSSKKLLLSDSGFYLCAWSDTATGKNTEAFFGQGTRLTVV.

The gene calls are TRBV4-3 and TRBJ1-2, with D hard to call. From germline, CDR1 is LGHNA and CDR2 YSLEER. The CDR3 totals 16 residues. V was clipped by 0 bases and J by 4 bases, with 15 bases between them. CDR3 sequence (DNA): TGCGCCAGCAGCCAAGATGTGCGGGAACAGTTCTATGGCTACACCTTC. This translates into CASSQDVREQFYGYTF.

This clonotype has a count of ten or more. Written as DNA, the CDR3 is TGTGCCAGCACTCCCCCTAGGGGCGAGCAGTACTTC. Translation: CASTPPRGEQYF. J is TRBJ2-7 and V is TRBV28; D might be TRBD1 (5 bases). The CDR3 consists of 12 residues. Germline-derived CDR1 and CDR2 are MDHEN and SYDVKM. Trimming pared 7 bases from V and 6 bases from J, leaving 13 bases between.

The chain carries TRBV6-6 and TRBJ1-6, with TRBD1 identical over 7 bases. V was pared by 0 bases and J by 6 bases, with 2 bases of the junction left unmatched. The CDR3 is 15 residues long. Looked up from germline, CDR1 is MNHNY and CDR2 is SVGAGI (reference sequence). CDR3 region: CASSYSTGLNSPLHF. The CDR3, as DNA: TGTGCCAGCAGTTACTCGACAGGGCTTAATTCACCCCTCCACTTT.